The T cell receptor beta chain under discussion was sequenced for a study of naive and memory T cell subsets. Study conclusions and caveats: In naive cells, over 90% of TCR sequences were seen only once. A few larger clonotypes appeared in naive repertoires, especially CD8, possibly memory cells re-expressing CD45RA.

V dropped 2 bases and J dropped 10 bases, with 15 bases sitting between them. Germline loops: CDR1 LNHNV, CDR2 YYDKDF (reference sequence). The CDR3 contains 14 residues. An equimolar mix of two oligonucleotides served as the beta constant-region primer for TRBC1 and TRBC2. The ligated cDNA underwent four PCR rounds using SP2 and nested alpha and beta constant-region primers. In TCRdb, the UMI-ligation and nested PCR reads were re-called with MiXCR into one record per CDR3 protein. This table has roughly 150,000 distinct CDR3 sequences, roughly a fifth appearing once. This clonotype has just a few counts. Its antigen is not identified.

The specimen was naive CD8+ T cells from blood. The clonotype was recovered from a human donor in good health. The chain couples TRBV15 to TRBJ1-5; TRBD1 is a possible D gene (5 bases). CDR3 protein: CATSRRGAPGPQHF. CDR3 DNA: TGTGCCACCAGCAGAAGGGGTGCGCCGGGCCCCCAGCATTTT.